One T cell receptor beta chain is described in this entry. Its cognate antigen is unknown. PCR employed 60 Vbeta and 13 Jbeta primers. The method was immunoSEQ multiplex PCR; TCRdb's version includes in-frame clones alone and lacks a portion of them. The sample has some 210,000 clones; almost 80% are singletons. This sample was taken from a study of cytomegalovirus exposure and HLA in healthy donors. Overall study context: An early release of data contained some 80 million unique TCRs, which came from HLA-typed donors. Whole-study results and caveats: Researchers reportedly found TCR beta sequences accurately predicted most subjects' HLA-A and HLA-B alleles. Later analysis identified several of the most significant clusters that appeared linked to common viral pathogens. Most TCR sequences were rare, but some public TCRs occurred in many donors.

Germline V CDR1 and CDR2: SGHNT, YYREEE (reference sequence). J gave up 2 bases and V 5 bases, and 13 bases lay outside the gene matches. The CDR3 covers 16 residues. The sequenced sample was PBMCs. The receptor's source is a male donor in good health and CMV-seronegative. The rearrangement links TRBV5-4 to TRBJ2-7; 7 nucleotides agree with TRBD1. CDR3: CASSVSTGRRPYEQYF. Written as DNA, the CDR3 is TGTGCCAGCAGTGTCTCGACAGGGAGAAGACCCTACGAGCAGTACTTC.